What follows are 30 T cell receptor beta chains derived from one specimen sequenced in a study of cytomegalovirus exposure and HLA in healthy donors. The PCR ran on 60 Vbeta and 13 Jbeta primers. Clones were read by immunoSEQ multiplex PCR, and TCRdb kept only the in-frame ones, dropping some. The table includes under 200,000 clones, roughly 80% detected once. Sequences were obtained from PBMCs. The receptors originated from a man aged 35 to 55 in good health and CMV-seronegative.

This clone was seen only once. V gene TRBV10-3 combines with J gene TRBJ2-7; 7 positions agree with TRBD1. The trim removed 4 bases at V and 2 bases at J, leaving 11 bases unmatched. The CDR3 consists of 16 residues. Per the germline V gene, CDR1 is ENHRY and CDR2 is SYGVKD. The CDR3 DNA reads TGTGCCATCAGTGTCTCAGCGCTCCAGGGGGCCTACGAGCAGTACTTC. It yields the protein CAISVSALQGAYEQYF.

This clone has a single count. The rearrangement uses TRBV7-7 and TRBJ1-4, with D tentatively TRBD1 (5 bases). V was cut by 4 bases and J by 8 bases, with 17 bases left in between. Germline V gives CDR1 SSHAT, CDR2 FNYEAQ (reference sequence). The CDR3 has 15 amino acids. CDR3 coding DNA: TGTGCCAGCAGCTCAAGTCAGGGTTTTGGAGAAAAACTGTTTTTT. It yields the protein CASSSSQGFGEKLFF.

In this sample, this clone turned up once. The rearrangement links TRBV7-2 to TRBJ2-5, with a tentative D call TRBD2 (5 bases). The V end lost 5 bases, the J end lost 5 bases, and 18 bases lay between the germline ends. This CDR3 comprises 15 residues. The germline V gene has CDR1 SGHTA and CDR2 FQGNSA. The CDR3 reads CASSARTPLGETQYF. CDR3 coding DNA: TGTGCCAGCAGCGCTCGGACTCCACTTGGGGAGACCCAGTACTTC.

J is TRBJ2-1 and V is TRBV5-6; TRBD2 is a possible D gene (6 bases). Trimming removed 4 bases from V and 15 bases from J, with 17 bases in between. The CDR3 loop spans 12 amino acids. The V gene's germline CDR1 is SGHDT and CDR2 YYEEEE. CDR3 sequence reads: CASSIPPGDTFF. The CDR3 coding sequence is TGTGCCAGCAGCATACCCCCGGGGGATACGTTCTTC.

The rearrangement uses TRBV6-5 and TRBJ2-3; no clear D. V was cut by 0 bases and J by 0 bases, with 7 bases left in between. The CDR3 contains 15 residues. The germline V gene has CDR1 MNHEY and CDR2 SVGAGI. CDR3 region: CASSYSGSSTDTQYF. In DNA form, the CDR3 reads TGTGCCAGCAGTTACTCGGGCAGCAGCACAGATACGCAGTATTTT.

The rearrangement joins TRBV29-1 to TRBJ2-2; a possible D gene is TRBD2 (6 bases). Germline V gives CDR1 SQVTM, CDR2 ANQGSEA. The CDR3 extends over 13 amino acids. Between the trimmed V and J ends, which lost 4 bases and 6 bases, there was a span of 12 bases. DNA for the CDR3: TGCAGCGTTGCGGGGGAGTCCGCCGGGGAGCTGTTTTTT. It encodes CSVAGESAGELFF.

J is TRBJ2-3 and V is TRBV5-1; D ambiguous. The CDR3 runs to 15 residues. Per germline, CDR1 SGHRS and CDR2 YFSETQ. The ends were cut back, 4 bases at V and 1 base at J, with 13 bases in the middle. The CDR3 coding sequence is TGCGCCAGCAGCCCATCAGACGGAGGCACAGATACGCAGTATTTT. Translated: CASSPSDGGTDTQYF. Looking up the rest from reference TRBV5-1 and TRBJ2-3 gives the full variable domain: KAGVTQTPRYLIKTRGQQVTLSCSPISGHRSVSWYQQTPGQGLQFLFEYFSETQRNKGNFPGRFSGRQFSNSRSEMNVSTLELGDSALYLCASSPSDGGTDTQYFGPGTRLTVL.

The gene calls are TRBV9 and TRBJ2-1, with 11 bases aligning to TRBD2. In germline, CDR1 is SGDLS, CDR2 YYNGEE. V was pared by 4 bases and J by 5 bases, with 5 bases of the junction left unmatched. This CDR3 is built from 15 residues. The CDR3 protein is CASSLGLAEDNEQFF. The DNA for the CDR3 is TGTGCCAGCAGCCTGGGACTAGCGGAAGACAATGAGCAGTTCTTC. The variable domain in full, with the rest retrieved from reference TRBV9 and TRBJ2-1, is DSGVTQTPKHLITATGQRVTLRCSPRSGDLSVYWYQQSLDQGLQFLIQYYNGEERAKGNILERFSAQQFPDLHSELNLSSLELGDSALYFCASSLGLAEDNEQFFGPGTRLTVL.

Only one count was recorded for this clone. The DNA for the CDR3 is TGCAGCGTTCAGGACAGAAATGAGCAGTTCTTC. Translating it yields CSVQDRNEQFF. This chain joins TRBV29-1 and TRBJ2-1, with a possible D match to TRBD1 (6 bases). The V and J ends lost 5 bases and 7 bases respectively, with 9 bases between them. This CDR3 contains 11 residues. Germline-derived CDR1 and CDR2 are SQVTM and ANQGSEA.

Only one count was recorded for this clone. This rearrangement joins TRBV10-3 to TRBJ2-6; the match to TRBD1 covers 9 bases. The CDR3 is 17 amino acids. V lost 5 bases and J lost 4; bases outside the gene matches: 9. Germline loops: CDR1 ENHRY, CDR2 SYGVKD. The CDR3 reads CAISPGTGSSGANVLTF. The CDR3 DNA follows: TGTGCCATCAGTCCCGGGACAGGGAGCTCCGGGGCCAACGTCCTGACTTTC.

V gene TRBV27 combines with J gene TRBJ1-2; 7 bases map to TRBD1. The V gene's germline CDR1 is MNHEY and CDR2 SMNVEV (reference sequence). The CDR3 has 13 amino acids. Trimming took 9 bases from V and 4 from J; bases not matched to a gene: 8. The CDR3 protein is CARGPDRFYGYTF. CDR3 coding DNA: TGTGCCAGGGGACCGGACAGGTTCTATGGCTACACCTTC.

V and J are TRBV5-1 and TRBJ1-2; 9 bases line up with TRBD1. Germline V gene data show CDR1 as SGHRS and CDR2 as YFSETQ. The junction had 2 bases not matched to a gene; V was cut back by 4 bases and J by 4 bases. The CDR3 contains 13 residues. CDR3 in DNA: TGCGCCAGCAGCACAGGGGGCAGCTATGGCTACACCTTC. Translating it yields CASSTGGSYGYTF.

This sequence joins TRBV27 and TRBJ2-3; 15 nucleotides line up with TRBD2. This CDR3 has 16 residues. Losses at the gene ends were 5 bases for V and 5 bases for J; bases not matched to a gene: 5. From germline, CDR1 is MNHEY and CDR2 SMNVEV (reference sequence). CDR3 sequence (DNA): TGTGCCAGCAGTCCGTGGACTAGCGGGAGGGGAGATACGCAGTATTTT. This encodes CASSPWTSGRGDTQYF.

With regard to this clone: Its ends do not fully match the called genes, so a read error is possible. The J gene is TRBJ1-2, the V gene TRBV5-1; TRBD1 matches 8 bases. Germline-derived CDR1 and CDR2 are SGHRS and YFSETQ. The CDR3 consists of 13 residues. CDR3 sequence (DNA): TGCGCCAGCAGCTTGGAAGGGACAGGTCATTCTGACTTC. It encodes CASSLEGTGHSDF.

The genes are TRBV7-6 and TRBJ2-1; 10 bases line up with TRBD2. Losses at the gene ends were 5 bases for V and 6 bases for J; bases not matched to a gene: 16. The CDR3 length is 18 residues. The germline V gene encodes CDR1 SGHVS and CDR2 FNYEAQ. The chain's CDR3 is CASSPRSSGTSAINEQFF. DNA for the CDR3: TGTGCCAGCAGCCCTAGATCCTCCGGGACTAGCGCGATCAATGAGCAGTTCTTC.

V and J are TRBV5-4 and TRBJ1-2; 9 bases fit TRBD1. Trimming removed 2 bases from V and 4 bases from J; junction bases left unmatched: 6. This CDR3 is 15 amino acids long. Per the germline V gene, CDR1 is SGHNT and CDR2 is YYREEE (reference sequence). The CDR3: CASSLLTGGGYGYTF. CDR3 sequence (DNA): TGTGCCAGCAGCTTACTCACAGGGGGCGGCTATGGCTACACCTTC.

This chain uses TRBV6-1 with TRBJ2-4, with 12 bases matching TRBD2. J was trimmed by 4 bases and V by 5 bases; bases with no gene match: 0. The CDR3 length is 14 residues. Germline CDR1 is MNHNS and CDR2 is SASEGT. The CDR3 DNA follows: TGTGCCAGCAGTCTAGCGGGAGGGAAAAACATTCAGTACTTC. It is translated as CASSLAGGKNIQYF.

The chain uses TRBV11-2 and TRBJ2-7; D might be TRBD2 (5 bases). Trimming removed 5 bases from V and 1 base from J, with 21 bases in between. CDR1 and CDR2 (germline): SGHAT, FQNNGV. The CDR3 totals 17 residues. The CDR3 region is CASSGGFGRDGSYEQYF. Here the CDR3 DNA reads TGTGCCAGCAGCGGAGGATTTGGGCGAGACGGGTCCTACGAGCAGTACTTC.

This clone was found once. This chain joins TRBV6-6 and TRBJ1-5; D is uncertain. The CDR3 totals 14 residues. In germline, CDR1 is MNHNY, CDR2 SVGAGI (reference sequence). V lost 6 bases, J lost 2 bases, and 11 bases lay in between. CDR3 DNA sequence: TGTGCCAGCAGGGAGATAGGCGGCAATCAGCCCCAGCATTTT. It is translated as CASREIGGNQPQHF.

The genes are TRBV29-1 and TRBJ1-6, with TRBD1 identical over 7 bases. CDR1 is SQVTM, CDR2 ANQGSEA, per germline. This CDR3 contains 13 residues. Unmatched junction bases numbered 3, after V lost 4 bases and J lost 6 bases. CDR3 coding DNA: TGCAGCGTTGGACAGGGTGGTAATTCACCCCTCCACTTT. Residues: CSVGQGGNSPLHF.

The gene calls are TRBV7-2 and TRBJ2-1; 12 positions match TRBD2. This CDR3 contains 18 residues. The germline gives CDR1 SGHTA, CDR2 FQGNSA. V was pared by 5 bases and J by 6 bases, with 14 bases of the junction left unmatched. The DNA for the CDR3 is TGTGCCAGCAGCCGTCTTCCGATGTCTAGCGGGAGGGGCAATGAGCAGTTCTTC. It is translated as CASSRLPMSSGRGNEQFF.

V usage is TRBV7-9 and J usage is TRBJ1-2; the match to TRBD1 covers 11 bases. The CDR3 sequence is 16 residues long. Germline trimming cut 3 bases from V and 8 bases from J; bases unmatched to any gene: 11. Germline CDR1 SEHNR, CDR2 FQNEAQ (reference sequence). The CDR3 DNA reads as TGTGCCAGCAGCTTCTTTGCGGACAGGGGGCAACGGGGCTACACCTTC. Encoded protein: CASSFFADRGQRGYTF.

This clone was recorded only once. V usage is TRBV10-2 and J usage is TRBJ1-5, with unresolved D. The ends were cut back, 4 bases at V and 4 bases at J, with 8 bases in the middle. Germline V lookup: CDR1 WSHSY, CDR2 SAAADI. The CDR3 runs to 13 residues. The CDR3 region has the DNA TGCGCCAGCAGTGGGGCCATAAATCAGCCCCAGCATTTT. Amino acids: CASSGAINQPQHF.

The chain combines TRBV2 with TRBJ2-7, with a possible D match to TRBD1 (5 bases). CDR1 and CDR2 from the germline V gene are SNHLY and FYNNEI. The CDR3 contains 14 residues. Trimming left V 7 bases short and J 2 bases short, with 15 bases between. This CDR3 is CASTWATATYEQYF. CDR3 nucleotides: TGTGCCAGCACGTGGGCGACAGCCACCTACGAGCAGTACTTC.

V is TRBV2 and J is TRBJ2-2, with D unresolved. Germline CDR1 is SNHLY and CDR2 is FYNNEI. This CDR3 comprises 13 residues. Between the trimmed V and J ends, which lost 6 bases and 4 bases, there was a span of 9 bases. The CDR3 sequence: CASRWQSTGELFF. CDR3 nucleotide sequence: TGTGCCAGCAGATGGCAGTCCACCGGGGAGCTGTTTTTT.

J is TRBJ2-1 and V is TRBV5-1, with TRBD2 matching over 8 bases. J was trimmed by 10 bases and V by 2 bases; bases with no gene match: 11. This CDR3 is built from 15 residues. Germline V gene sequence: CDR1 SGHRS, CDR2 YFSETQ. The DNA for the CDR3 is TGCGCCAGCAGCTTCGGGGGGGCCCAGCGGGACGAGCAGTTCTTC. Amino acids: CASSFGGAQRDEQFF.

The V gene is TRBV5-6, the J gene TRBJ2-7; TRBD1 aligns across 10 bases. CDR1 and CDR2 from the germline V gene are SGHDT and YYEEEE. The CDR3 runs to 14 residues. J was trimmed by 2 bases and V by 3 bases; bases with no gene match: 2. The DNA of the CDR3 is TGTGCCAGCAGCTGGGGGACAGGGGCCTACGAGCAGTACTTC. Encoded protein: CASSWGTGAYEQYF.

The chain has TRBV6-5 and TRBJ2-1, with 7 bases lining up with TRBD2. Germline CDR1 is MNHEY and CDR2 is SVGAGI. With V trimmed by 8 bases and J by 7 bases, 11 bases remained unmatched. This CDR3 is 14 amino acids long. The CDR3 here is CASGKPGGVNEQFF. For the CDR3, the DNA is TGTGCCAGCGGGAAACCTGGGGGGGTGAATGAGCAGTTCTTC.

The V gene is TRBV15, the J gene TRBJ1-1; D possibly corresponds to TRBD1 (6 bases). CDR3 length equals 13 residues. Trimming shortened V by 7 bases and J by 1 base, and 10 bases separated the two germline ends. Germline V gene data show CDR1 as LNHNV and CDR2 as YYDKDF (reference sequence). In DNA form, the CDR3 reads TGTGCCACCACGGACAGAAAGAACACTGAAGCTTTCTTT. Translating gives CATTDRKNTEAFF.

The V call is TRBV4-3, the J call TRBJ1-2; 7 positions agree with TRBD1. The CDR3 length is 15 residues. The V and J ends lost 1 base and 4 bases, in that order; junction bases with no gene match: 6. CDR1 LGHNA and CDR2 YSLEER come from the germline V gene. CDR3 sequence: CASSQVGQLIYGYTF. CDR3 sequence (DNA): TGCGCCAGCAGCCAAGTGGGACAGCTAATCTATGGCTACACCTTC.